This is a list of T cell receptor beta chains from one sample in a study of blood T cell repertoires in COVID-19. Assay used: immunoSEQ multiplex PCR; TCRdb lists only in-frame clones, some missing. The sample records about 21,000 clones, 70% to 85% being singletons. Sample: peripheral blood. These receptors were obtained from a human donor in a cohort sampled during active COVID-19. Both conserved end residues are part of each CDR3. The order of the fields is V gene, J gene, D gene, clone size, CDR3 DNA, CDR3 protein. D genes are given only for firm matches. Rows may omit the clone size; those that give it use once, few, many or a size class.

V gene: TRBV24-1; J gene: TRBJ2-1; D gene: TRBD1; clone size: .; CDR3 DNA: TGTGCCACCAGTGATCATAACAGGGGGCTTAATACCGATGAGCAGTTCTTC; CDR3 protein: CATSDHNRGLNTDEQFF
V gene: TRBV7-2; J gene: TRBJ1-1; D gene: TRBD1; clone size: .; CDR3 DNA: TGTGCCAGCAGCCTTGACAGGGGAGATGAAGCTTTCTTT; CDR3 protein: CASSLDRGDEAFF
V gene: TRBV5-1; J gene: TRBJ2-7; D gene: .; clone size: .; CDR3 DNA: TGCGCCAGCAGCTTGCAGGGGGGAAATACCCACGAGCAGTACTTC; CDR3 protein: CASSLQGGNTHEQYF
V gene: TRBV18; J gene: TRBJ2-1; D gene: .; clone size: once; CDR3 DNA: TGTGCCAGCTCCCAATACAGCTCATTGCAGTTCTTC; CDR3 protein: CASSQYSSLQFF
V gene: TRBV28; J gene: TRBJ2-1; D gene: TRBD2; clone size: .; CDR3 DNA: TGTGCCAGCAGTACGACACAAGCGGGAGAGTTGTACAATGAGCAGTTCTTC; CDR3 protein: CASSTTQAGELYNEQFF
V gene: TRBV3-1/TRBV3-2; J gene: TRBJ1-3; D gene: TRBD1; clone size: few; CDR3 DNA: TGTGCCAGCAGCCCCGGGACAGGACAAGTTGCCGGAAACACCATATATTTT; CDR3 protein: CASSPGTGQVAGNTIYF
V gene: TRBV15; J gene: TRBJ2-1; D gene: TRBD2; clone size: .; CDR3 DNA: TGTGCCACCAGCAGAGATCGGGGTCGCACGGGAGGGCAGTTCTTC; CDR3 protein: CATSRDRGRTGGQFF
V gene: TRBV5-1; J gene: TRBJ2-5; D gene: TRBD2; clone size: few; CDR3 DNA: TGCGCCAGCAGCTTAATAGCGGGAGAGGGAGAGACCCAGTACTTC; CDR3 protein: CASSLIAGEGETQYF
V gene: TRBV12-3/TRBV12-4; J gene: TRBJ2-7; D gene: .; clone size: .; CDR3 DNA: TGTGCCAGCAGCCCGGACTCGAGCTACGAGCAGTACTTC; CDR3 protein: CASSPDSSYEQYF
V gene: TRBV7-9; J gene: TRBJ2-3; D gene: .; clone size: few; CDR3 DNA: TGTGCCAGTTCGAAACCCGACTTGGGCACAGATACGCAGTATTTT; CDR3 protein: CASSKPDLGTDTQYF
V gene: TRBV7-6; J gene: TRBJ2-5; D gene: TRBD2; clone size: .; CDR3 DNA: TGTGCCAGCAGCTTAGAGGCTAGCGGGGCGGAGACCCAGTACTTC; CDR3 protein: CASSLEASGAETQYF
V gene: TRBV27; J gene: TRBJ2-7; D gene: .; clone size: .; CDR3 DNA: TGTGCCAGCAGTTTTAACAGAGCCTACGAGCAGTACTTC; CDR3 protein: CASSFNRAYEQYF
V gene: TRBV28; J gene: TRBJ1-3; D gene: TRBD1; clone size: .; CDR3 DNA: TGTGCCAGCAGCACCGGGGGACAGAACTCTGGAAACACCATATATTTT; CDR3 protein: CASSTGGQNSGNTIYF
V gene: TRBV7-9; J gene: TRBJ2-7; D gene: .; clone size: .; CDR3 DNA: TGTGCCAGCACCAAAACCACAGGCGGCTACGAGCAGTACTTC; CDR3 protein: CASTKTTGGYEQYF
V gene: TRBV27; J gene: TRBJ2-5; D gene: .; clone size: .; CDR3 DNA: TGTGCCAGCAGTCCCAGTGGGGGGTTCCGGGGGACCCAGTACTTC; CDR3 protein: CASSPSGGFRGTQYF